This T cell receptor beta chain was found in a study of identical twins. A template switching step contributed a universal primer site, while unique molecular identifiers were present in the cDNA. MiXCR, applied by TCRdb to the 5' RACE reads, yields one record per CDR3 protein. The sample includes some 320,000 distinct CDR3 sequences, about 12% of them seen just once. This clonotype was counted many times. As yet, its antigen is unknown. The germline V gene encodes CDR1 MNHEY and CDR2 SVGAGI. The V end was cut by 4 bases, the J end by 4 bases, with 20 bases between. The CDR3 runs 16 residues. The study, taken as a whole, reports: Partly confounded zero-insertion analyses could result from invariant MAIT and iNKT cells. Abundant beta clonotypes from cord blood bore fewer insertions; memory repertoires lacked this pattern. With beta out-of-frame sequences, excess sharing by twins was weaker.

This sample was shared with a second study, whose subject was yellow fever vaccine responses in identical twins.

The chain employs TRBV6-5 and TRBJ2-7, with D possibly matching TRBD1 (6 bases). The sequenced sample consisted of CD8+ T cells sorted from blood. This sequence was found in a woman aged 18-29 years in good health. CDR3 DNA sequence: TGTGCCAGCAGTTTCGAACAGGGCTCAGGAAATTACGAGCAGTACTTC. Amino acid sequence: CASSFEQGSGNYEQYF.